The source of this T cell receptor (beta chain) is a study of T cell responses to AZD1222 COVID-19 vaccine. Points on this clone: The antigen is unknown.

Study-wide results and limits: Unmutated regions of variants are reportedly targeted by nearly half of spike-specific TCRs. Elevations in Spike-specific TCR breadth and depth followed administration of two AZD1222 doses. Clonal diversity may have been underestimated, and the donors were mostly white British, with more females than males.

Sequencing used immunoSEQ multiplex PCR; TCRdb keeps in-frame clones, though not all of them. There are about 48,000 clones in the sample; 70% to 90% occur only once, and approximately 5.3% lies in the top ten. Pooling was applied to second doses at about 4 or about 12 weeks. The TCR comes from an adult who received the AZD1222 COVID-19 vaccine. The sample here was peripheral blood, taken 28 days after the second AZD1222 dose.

CDR3 DNA sequence: TGTGCCAGCAGCCAAGACCACGGGGGCAGGGATACGCAGTATTTT. Amino acids: CASSQDHGGRDTQYF. This rearrangement joins TRBV3-1 (or the pseudogene TRBV3-2) to TRBJ2-3; D possibly matches TRBD1 or TRBD2 (6 bases each). Germline V gene sequence: CDR1 LGHDT, CDR2 YNNKEL (reference sequence). V was clipped by 0 bases and J by 6 bases, with 13 bases between them. This CDR3 is built from 15 residues.